The T cell receptor beta chain under discussion was sequenced for a study of T cells after yellow fever vaccination (dated by TCRdb to between 2018 and 2021). As for the study more broadly: The SMART-Seq v4 Ultra Low Input RNA kit was used to prepare libraries from fractions with low cell numbers. To follow T-cell clones before and after primary and booster YFV17D yellow fever vaccination, bulk TCR alpha and beta repertoires were sequenced over time. The cohort comprised two healthy male donors, one aged 18 to 29 and one aged 30 to 39 years. Bulk PBMC replicates and cell subsets were isolated from blood drawn at multiple timepoints before and after both primary and secondary immunization.

The sample's treatment or condition label is to be understood as: live attenuated yellow fever vaccine strain. At every blood-draw timepoint, two biological replicates of bulk PBMCs were collected. PBMCs were isolated from peripheral blood using a standard Ficoll-Paque protocol. TriZol was used to extract RNA from bulk PBMCs, from CD4 and CD8 fractions, and from dextramer-positive and dextramer-negative fractions. As regards this clonotype: The clone's antigen remains unknown. Nothing much larger sits one base from this clone, and base qualities are not available.

Synthesis of TCR cDNA relied on 5'RACE template switching, a step that introduced a universal primer site along with unique molecular identifiers. cDNA synthesis was primed from both the TCR alpha and TCR beta constant segments. Library amplification involved two PCR steps, and the second step added sample barcodes and sequencing adapters. Sequencing of the libraries was done on either Illumina HiSeq 2500 (2x100 bp) or NovaSeq (2x150 bp). Concerning the study's data processing: MIGEC was used to demultiplex reads and collapse the reads into UMI consensus sequences, and MiXCR was used for V(D)J alignment. Vaccine-responding clonotypes were identified with edgeR using replicate PBMC samples, with FDR below 0.01 and a log2 fold change above 5 up to day 15 being required. Each bulk clonotype received a CD4 or CD8 identity based on whether the sequenced CD4 or CD8 repertoire contained that clonotype at higher abundance. TCRdb took the public reads, trimmed them with fastp at Q25, ran MiXCR for clone calling and kept in-frame beta chains. When rows share a CDR3 protein, they turn into one entry using the most common DNA and genes. The V and J calls and clone size come from TCRdb's table, not from the authors' own analysis. The sample table lists hundreds of thousands of distinct CDR3 sequences, about 13% of them with a count of one. The top ten clones comprise more than 13% of the sample.

The CDR3 goes from the cysteine to the phenylalanine over 14 residues. Solely the CDR3 DNA is kept, with 42 bases framed from the first base. Per the germline V gene, MDHEN is the CDR1 and SYDVKM is the CDR2. V and J lose 5 bases and 5 bases, and a span of 13 bases separates them. Study-wide findings and limitations: Only two donors were included in the study, so the extent to which the findings can be generalized is limited. Most clones expanded after primary vaccination (approximately 95% of CD4 and about 85% of CD8) were re-detected after the booster, suggesting that broad memory maintenance occurred. The secondary T-cell response was weaker than the primary response but faster, peaking on day 5 instead of day 15. Because abundant contaminating clonotypes from the bulk population could be contained in FACS-sorted repertoires, computational filtering was required. A small fraction of clonotypes appeared in both the CD4 and CD8 compartments, likely as a result of convergent recombination.

The rearrangement combines TRBV28 with TRBJ2-1, with the D gene too uncertain to name. The starting material was PBMCs, obtained on the day of the yellow fever booster vaccination. This clonotype originated in a man younger than 40 who received the YFV17D yellow fever vaccine. The nucleotide sequence reads TGTGCCAGCAGTCCCACGGGTTACAACAATGAGCAGTTCTTC. Translated, this gives CASSPTGYNNEQFF.